The 25 T cell receptor beta chains presented below share a single source sample, sequenced in a study of cytomegalovirus exposure and HLA in healthy donors (dated by TCRdb to between 2016 and 2019). Receptors were amplified or captured by the immunoSEQ multiplex PCR assay. For the multiplex PCR, a mixture combining 60 forward primers for TCR Vbeta segments and 13 reverse primers for TCR Jbeta segments was used. Held by TCRdb, this immuneACCESS table contains in-frame sequences only and omits some clones. Under half of the omission traces to an unresolved V gene where checked; the cause of the rest is unknown. A total of fewer than 130,000 clones appear in this sample, 76% of them only once. Around an eighth of the sample lies in the top ten. The specimen was PBMCs. Every receptor here comes from a man younger than 45 in good health and CMV-seropositive.

The V call is TRBV28, the J call TRBJ2-1; the match to TRBD2 covers 8 bases. The CDR3 sequence is 14 residues long. Germline trimming cut 8 bases from V and 4 bases from J; bases unmatched to any gene: 7. The germline V gene has CDR1 MDHEN and CDR2 SYDVKM. As DNA, the CDR3 is TGTGCCAGCGGGACGGGGGGGAAATACAATGAGCAGTTCTTC. This encodes CASGTGGKYNEQFF. Looking up the rest from reference TRBV28 and TRBJ2-1 gives the full variable domain: DVKVTQSSRYLVKRTGEKVFLECVQDMDHENMFWYRQDPGLGLRLIYFSYDVKMKEKGDIPEGYSVSREKKERFSLILESASTNQTSMYLCASGTGGKYNEQFFGPGTRLTVL.

The V gene is TRBV7-6, the J gene TRBJ2-7, with 9 nucleotides matching TRBD1. This CDR3 region has 15 residues. Trimming cost V 5 bases and J 4 bases; bases outside gene matches: 9. Germline lookup yields CDR1 SGHVS and CDR2 FNYEAQ. CDR3 nucleotide sequence: TGTGCCAGCAGCCCCGGCGGGACAGGGAGGTACGAGCAGTACTTC. This translates into CASSPGGTGRYEQYF. The full variable domain, rest sourced from reference TRBV7-6 and TRBJ2-7, is GAGVSQSPRYKVTKRGQDVALRCDPISGHVSLYWYRQALGQGPEFLTYFNYEAQQDKSGLPNDRFSAERPEGSISTLTIQRTEQRDSAMYRCASSPGGTGRYEQYFGPGTRLTVT.

This clone was counted a few times. This chain uses TRBV2 with TRBJ2-3, with a tentative D call TRBD2 (5 bases). The CDR3 spans 16 residues. Germline CDR1 SNHLY, CDR2 FYNNEI. Between the trimmed V and J ends, which lost 3 bases and 2 bases, there was a span of 15 bases. CDR3: CASSEAASPFTDTQYF. CDR3 DNA: TGTGCCAGCAGTGAGGCCGCTAGCCCCTTCACAGATACGCAGTATTTT.

V and J are TRBV5-8 and TRBJ2-1; weak D call: TRBD1 (6 bases). V was trimmed by 5 bases and J by 0 bases, leaving 12 bases between them. CDR3 length equals 15 residues. Germline V CDR1 and CDR2: SGHTS, YDEGEE. The CDR3 DNA reads as TGTGCCAGCAGATTCAGGGGAAGCTCCTACAATGAGCAGTTCTTC. Its translation: CASRFRGSSYNEQFF. Looking up the rest from reference TRBV5-8 and TRBJ2-1 gives the full variable domain: EAGVTQSPTHLIKTRGQQATLRCSPISGHTSVYWYQQALGLGLQFLLWYDEGEERNRGNFPPRFSGRQFPNYSSELNVNALELEDSALYLCASRFRGSSYNEQFFGPGTRLTVL.

This rearrangement joins TRBV27 to TRBJ2-7; TRBD1 agrees at 12 bases. In germline, CDR1 is MNHEY, CDR2 SMNVEV (reference sequence). Losses at the gene ends were 6 bases for V and 6 bases for J; bases not matched to a gene: 6. The CDR3 has 14 residues. In DNA form, the CDR3 reads TGTGCCAGCAGGCCCGGGACAGGGGGCTTCGAGCAGTACTTC. This sequence encodes CASRPGTGGFEQYF.

The chain is built from TRBV6-5 and TRBJ1-2; D is perhaps TRBD1 (5 bases). The CDR3 spans 13 residues. V lost 5 bases and J lost 5, with 12 bases in between. Germline V gives CDR1 MNHEY, CDR2 SVGAGI. The CDR3 sequence: CASSRQGWYGYTF. The CDR3 nucleotides are TGTGCCAGCAGTCGGCAGGGATGGTATGGCTACACCTTC.

The chain combines TRBV29-1 with TRBJ2-7; TRBD1 might be the D (6 bases). Trimming shortened V by 6 bases and J by 4 bases, and 19 bases separated the two germline ends. The CDR3 has 14 amino acids. Looked up from germline, CDR1 is SQVTM and CDR2 is ANQGSEA. The CDR3 region has the DNA TGCAGCGTGGGAGAGGAGACAGGTTTGTACGAGCAGTACTTC. It is translated as CSVGEETGLYEQYF.

This chain uses TRBV2 with TRBJ1-2; D is undetermined. CDR3 length equals 16 residues. Trimming removed 2 bases at V and 3 bases at J, with 16 bases between. Germline values: CDR1 SNHLY, CDR2 FYNNEI. Here the CDR3 DNA reads TGTGCCAGCAGTGAATCGCTTTGGGAGGGCCACTATGGCTACACCTTC. Protein sequence: CASSESLWEGHYGYTF.

The chain is built from TRBV10-3 and TRBJ1-2; D might be TRBD1 (5 bases). CDR3 size: 15 residues. Germline V CDR1 and CDR2: ENHRY, SYGVKD. The V end lost 6 bases, the J end lost 6 bases, and 20 bases lay between the germline ends. The CDR3 loop reads CAISLGGGIRDGYTF. CDR3 nucleotides: TGTGCCATCAGCCTCGGGGGGGGTATTCGTGATGGCTACACCTTC.

The chain carries TRBV6-5 and TRBJ1-4; D uncertain. In germline, CDR1 is MNHEY, CDR2 SVGAGI. CDR3 length: 16 amino acids. Deletions cut 2 bases from V and 8 bases from J, with 18 bases between. CDR3 bases: TGTGCCAGCAGTTACGGTTCGGCGGATACGTTCGAAAAACTGTTTTTT. It translates to CASSYGSADTFEKLFF.

This sequence joins TRBV27 and TRBJ2-5, with a tentative D call TRBD1 (5 bases). The J call may be in error: the DNA end matches TRBJ2-7 better. From germline, CDR1 is MNHEY and CDR2 SMNVEV (reference sequence). The CDR3 has 14 amino acids. The CDR3, as DNA: TGTGCCAGCAGTTTATCGAGGACAACCTACGAGCAGTACTTC. Translated: CASSLSRTTYEQYF.

The CDR3: CASSHTGTENNEQFF. For the CDR3, the DNA is TGCGCCAGCAGCCACACCGGGACAGAGAACAATGAGCAGTTCTTC. The genes are TRBV4-1 and TRBJ2-1, with TRBD1 identical over 7 bases. The germline V gene has CDR1 MGHRA and CDR2 YSYEKL. The CDR3 runs to 15 residues. With 3 bases clipped from V and 5 bases from J, the junction kept 7 bases outside the gene matches.

The chain recombines TRBV4-3 with TRBJ2-7, with TRBD1 matching over 8 bases. The germline gives CDR1 LGHNA, CDR2 YSLEER. The CDR3 totals 15 residues. J was trimmed by 7 bases and V by 4 bases; bases with no gene match: 12. As DNA, the CDR3 is TGCGCCAGCAGCCCATCGACAGGGGTGGGGGTGGAGCAGTACTTC. Protein product: CASSPSTGVGVEQYF.

J is TRBJ1-1 and V is TRBV19; 9 positions match TRBD1. Germline V gene data show CDR1 as LNHDA and CDR2 as SQIVND (reference sequence). Trimming at V came to 5 bases and at J to 5 bases, leaving 6 bases not matched to a gene. The CDR3 is made up of 14 amino acids. CDR3 in amino acids: CASSAQGAGTEAFF. CDR3 coding DNA: TGTGCCAGTAGTGCACAGGGGGCTGGGACTGAAGCTTTCTTT. The whole variable domain, filled in from reference TRBV19 and TRBJ1-1, reads DGGITQSPKYLFRKEGQNVTLSCEQNLNHDAMYWYRQDPGQGLRLIYYSQIVNDFQKGDIAEGYSVSREKKESFPLTVTSAQKNPTAFYLCASSAQGAGTEAFFGQGTRLTVV.

V and J are TRBV12-5 and TRBJ2-5; D call uncertain. The CDR3 length is 17 residues. CDR1 and CDR2 from the germline V gene are LGHNT and FRNRAP. V lost 1 base and J lost 1, with 16 bases in between. For the CDR3, the DNA is TGTGCTAGTGGTTTGGGGATGACTCCACCGACCCAAGAGACCCAGTACTTC. Translating it yields CASGLGMTPPTQETQYF.

The chain links TRBV4-2 to TRBJ1-5, with D hard to call. The CDR3 extends over 15 amino acids. Germline assignment: CDR1 LGHNA and CDR2 YNFKEQ. Trimming took 0 bases from V and 3 from J, leaving 9 bases between them. CDR3 sequence: CASSQEGGFNQPQHF. The CDR3, as DNA: TGTGCCAGCAGCCAAGAAGGAGGGTTCAATCAGCCCCAGCATTTT.

This sequence joins TRBV2 and TRBJ1-5; the D gene is possibly TRBD1 (5 bases). Trimming removed 3 bases from V and 7 bases from J, with 13 bases in between. Looked up from germline, CDR1 is SNHLY and CDR2 is FYNNEI. CDR3 length: 14 amino acids. CDR3 sequence: CASSDRLTGQPQHF. The CDR3 nucleotides read TGTGCCAGCAGTGACCGGTTAACAGGACAGCCCCAGCATTTT. Complete variable domain (other parts from reference TRBV2 and TRBJ1-5): EPEVTQTPSHQVTQMGQEVILRCVPISNHLYFYWYRQILGQKVEFLVSFYNNEISEKSEIFDDQFSVERPDGSNFTLKIRSTKLEDSAMYFCASSDRLTGQPQHFGDGTRLSIL.

The chain uses TRBV4-3 and TRBJ1-1, with no clear D. Trimming took off 3 bases at V and 4 bases at J, with 12 bases between the two ends. The CDR3 is made up of 14 amino acids. The germline CDR1 and CDR2 sequences are LGHNA and YSLEER. Here the CDR3 DNA reads TGCGCCAGCAGCCAGACTACCTCTGCCACTGAAGCTTTCTTT. This sequence encodes CASSQTTSATEAFF.

This clone was seen a handful of times. The genes are TRBV5-6 and TRBJ2-3; D not certain. The CDR3 has 13 residues. V was shortened by 2 bases and J by 5 bases, with 9 bases between the two germline ends. CDR1 is SGHDT, CDR2 YYEEEE, per germline. CDR3 in amino acids: CASSLEALDTQYF. The CDR3 region has the DNA TGTGCCAGCAGCTTAGAGGCCTTAGATACGCAGTATTTT.

The chain joins TRBV7-9 to TRBJ2-3; weak D call: TRBD1 (6 bases). CDR1 is SEHNR and CDR2 is FQNEAQ in the germline V gene (reference sequence). The CDR3 is 15 amino acids. V lost 5 bases and J lost 1, with 13 bases in between. The CDR3 nucleotides read TGTGCCAGCAGCCCCCAGGGGCAACGCACAGATACGCAGTATTTT. Translated: CASSPQGQRTDTQYF.

V gene TRBV4-1 combines with J gene TRBJ2-5; D is unclear. From germline, CDR1 is MGHRA and CDR2 YSYEKL. Trimming took off 1 base at V and 5 bases at J, with 11 bases between the two ends. The CDR3 runs to 14 residues. The chain's CDR3 is CASSQVFAGETQYF. CDR3 nucleotides: TGCGCCAGCAGCCAAGTGTTCGCCGGGGAGACCCAGTACTTC.

The J gene is TRBJ2-7, the V gene TRBV6-5, with D maybe TRBD1 (6 bases). Trimming took 5 bases from V and 7 from J, leaving 12 bases between them. CDR3 length: 12 amino acids. Germline V gene sequence: CDR1 MNHEY, CDR2 SVGAGI. This CDR3 is CASSRDNFEQYF. The CDR3 DNA reads TGTGCCAGCAGTCGGGACAATTTTGAGCAGTACTTC.

DNA for the CDR3: TGTGCCAGCAGCCCAGGACAGGGGGCTAATGAAGCTTTCTTT. This gives the protein CASSPGQGANEAFF. V gene TRBV11-3 combines with J gene TRBJ1-1, with 11 bases fitting TRBD1. The V segment lost 5 bases and the J segment 7 bases; nucleotides outside the gene matches: 6. CDR1 is SGHNT, CDR2 YENEEA, per germline. The CDR3 loop spans 14 amino acids.

The V call is TRBV2, the J call TRBJ1-1; a weak D match, TRBD1 (5 bases). The V gene lost 6 bases and the J gene lost 3 bases, with 14 bases spanning the gap. The CDR3 runs to 14 residues. Germline V CDR1 and CDR2: SNHLY, FYNNEI. This chain's CDR3 is CASRDTGWDTEAFF. The CDR3 DNA reads as TGTGCCAGCAGGGACACCGGATGGGACACTGAAGCTTTCTTT.

In this sample, this clone turned up a few times. This chain connects TRBV2 to TRBJ1-1; the match to TRBD1 covers 7 bases. Germline lookup yields CDR1 SNHLY and CDR2 FYNNEI. The trim removed 6 bases at V and 5 bases at J, leaving 12 bases unmatched. The CDR3 sequence is 15 residues long. The CDR3 protein is CASRPQGNTGTEAFF. The CDR3 region has the DNA TGTGCCAGCAGACCACAGGGGAACACGGGAACTGAAGCTTTCTTT.